A single T cell receptor beta chain is shown here with its context. The CDR3 is 14 residues long. Between the trimmed V and J ends, which lost 4 bases and 1 base, there was a span of 13 bases. Germline CDR1 GTSNPN, CDR2 SVGIG (reference sequence). The sample is drawn from a study of T cell changes during pregnancy in multiple sclerosis. Clones were read by immunoSEQ multiplex PCR, and TCRdb kept only the in-frame ones, dropping some. Among roughly 99,000 clones listed, about 90% were seen once. The V and J genes are TRBV30 and TRBJ1-2; no definite D call. The receptor was isolated from a female donor in good health, enrolled as a control in a pregnancy study. The material sequenced was peripheral blood, taken in the third trimester of pregnancy. CDR3 loop: CAWTAVQNNYGYTF. The CDR3 bases are TGTGCCTGGACAGCTGTACAGAATAACTATGGCTACACCTTC.